This T cell receptor beta chain originates from a study of blood T cell repertoires in COVID-19. Looking at the study overall: The United States, Italy and Spain provided the acute and convalescent COVID-19 samples. In each case, the material was cDNA or gDNA derived from T cells, B-cell-depleted T cells, or PBMCs.

V dropped 5 bases and J dropped 4 bases, with 8 bases sitting between them. The germline gives CDR1 MDHEN, CDR2 SYDVKM. The CDR3 loop spans 12 amino acids. Original data processing: Reference gene primers were amplified, and this amplification served to estimate nucleated cell counts. The table came from immunoSEQ multiplex PCR; TCRdb's copy has only in-frame clones and leaves some out. The DNA was the basis for D and trimming; V, J and clone size are from that table. Counted here are some 160,000 clones, approximately 87% occurring once; the ten biggest clones make up 10%. This chain links TRBV28 with TRBJ1-2, with a weak D call TRBD1 (5 bases). Sequenced input: peripheral blood. This clonotype was sampled from a woman in her 70s with COVID-19, enrolled during active disease. CDR3 bases: TGTGCCAGCAGTCGGACACTCTATGGCTACACCTTC. Translation: CASSRTLYGYTF.